A selection of T cell receptor beta chains follows, all from one sample in a study of graft-versus-host responses after intestinal transplantation. Sequencing was performed with immunoSEQ multiplex PCR; in TCRdb, only in-frame clones are kept and a portion is missing. Of roughly 50,000 clones listed, 80% to 95% are singletons. Antigens of these TCRs are unknown. The material was unstimulated CD4+ T cells sorted from spleen or lymph node cells, obtained before transplant. The receptors were sampled from a human donor who was the organ donor for an intestinal transplant. Each CDR3 is given with its conserved first and last residue. A D gene is named only where the DNA matches it firmly. Rows may omit the clone size; those that give it use once, few, many or a size class.

TRBV11-2	TRBD2	-	TRBJ2-4	TGTGCCAGCAGCTTAACGGGAGGGGACTTAACAAACATTCAGTACTTC	CASSLTGGDLTNIQYF
TRBV4-1	-	-	TRBJ2-7	TGCGCCAGCAGCCAGGGGCAGGAAGGCTACGAGCAGTACTTC	CASSQGQEGYEQYF
TRBV6-1	-	-	TRBJ1-5	TGTGCCAGCAGTGAAGCCGGATATTATAGCAATCAGCCCCAGCATTTT	CASSEAGYYSNQPQHF
TRBV28	-	-	TRBJ1-3	TGTGCCAGCAGTTTCGGGGCGGTAAAAGGAAACACCATATATTTT	CASSFGAVKGNTIYF
TRBV7-3	-	-	TRBJ2-7	TGTGCCAGCAGCTCTTTTCGAGGGAGCGAGCAGTACTTC	CASSSFRGSEQYF
TRBV7-2	-	-	TRBJ1-4	TGTGCCAGCAGCTCTACATTGGGGGGTGAAAAACTGTTTTTT	CASSSTLGGEKLFF
TRBV6-5	-	-	TRBJ2-1	TGTGCCAGCAGTGCCGTTTACGAGCAGTTCTTC	CASSAVYEQFF
TRBV28	-	-	TRBJ2-7	TGTGCCAGCAGCCAAAAGTACGAGCAGTACTTC	CASSQKYEQYF
TRBV28	TRBD1	-	TRBJ1-1	TGTGCCAGCAGTCCGGGGGACAGGGATATCTCTGAAGCTTTCTTT	CASSPGDRDISEAFF
TRBV19	TRBD2	-	TRBJ2-7	TGTGCCAGTAGTAGGAGACTAGCAGGGCCCTACGAGCAGTACTTC	CASSRRLAGPYEQYF
TRBV10-3	TRBD1	-	TRBJ2-1	TGTGCCATCAGTGGCCGGGGACAGGGGGATGAGCAGTTCTTC	CAISGRGQGDEQFF
TRBV5-1	-	-	TRBJ2-5	TGCGCCAGCAGCTCTCAGGGGGGTCAAGAGACCCAGTACTTC	CASSSQGGQETQYF
TRBV2	-	-	TRBJ1-3	TGTGCCAGCAGTGAAGGGGCAGTCGGAAACACCATATATTTT	CASSEGAVGNTIYF
TRBV5-4	TRBD1	-	TRBJ2-3	TGTGCCAGCAGCCCCCGGACAGGGTGGGGCACAGATACGCAGTATTTT	CASSPRTGWGTDTQYF
TRBV7-9	-	once	TRBJ2-3	TGTGCCAGCAGCCCCATCCGGGGCCCAGGAGGTACGCAGTATTTT	CASSPIRGPGGTQYF
TRBV28	-	-	TRBJ2-2	TGTGCCAGCAGCAACCAGGGGAAAGACGGGGAGCTGTTTTTT	CASSNQGKDGELFF
TRBV4-1	TRBD1	-	TRBJ2-7	TGCGCCAGCAGCCTACAAATTTTACTACCCGGGACAGGGGTACACGAGCAGTACTTC	CASSLQILLPGTGVHEQYF
TRBV7-9	-	-	TRBJ1-2	TGTGCCAGCAGCTTAGCAGGGAACTATGGCTACACCTTC	CASSLAGNYGYTF
TRBV7-3	-	-	TRBJ2-7	TGTGCCAGCAGCTTAAGCGACGGCTACGAGCAGTACTTC	CASSLSDGYEQYF
TRBV4-3	-	-	TRBJ2-1	TGCGCCAGCAGCCAAGACCGCGGGGTGAACTACAATGAGCAGTTCTTC	CASSQDRGVNYNEQFF
TRBV5-4	TRBD2	-	TRBJ2-1	TGTGCCAGCAGCCGACTAGCGGCATACAATGAGCAGTTCTTC	CASSRLAAYNEQFF
TRBV2	-	-	TRBJ1-2	TGTGCCAGCAGTGCTGAGGGGCCCTATGGCTACACCTTC	CASSAEGPYGYTF
TRBV4-3	TRBD2	-	TRBJ2-1	TGCGCCAGCAGCCAAGATCGGGTAGCGGGCCTACCGTACAATGAGCAGTTCTTC	CASSQDRVAGLPYNEQFF
TRBV28	-	few	TRBJ1-1	TGTGCCAGCACCCACCTCCCAGGACAGACCAACACTGAAGCTTTCTTT	CASTHLPGQTNTEAFF
TRBV29-1	TRBD2	-	TRBJ2-1	TGCAGCGTGACGGGACTAGCAGACTACAATGAGCAGTTCTTC	CSVTGLADYNEQFF
TRBV7-2	-	-	TRBJ2-7	TGTGCCAGCAGCCTCAGGCCCCCTGGCGGGATGACCTTCTACGAGCAGTACTTC	CASSLRPPGGMTFYEQYF
TRBV6-1	TRBD1	-	TRBJ1-2	TGTGCCAGCAGTCCGGGACAGCGGAACTATGGCTACACCTTC	CASSPGQRNYGYTF
TRBV12-5	-	-	TRBJ2-3	TGTGCTAGTGGTTTGGACACAGATACGCAGTATTTT	CASGLDTDTQYF
TRBV18	-	few	TRBJ2-7	TGTGCCAGCTCGCCTGGGGGCGGGAGATTCTACGAGCAGTACTTC	CASSPGGGRFYEQYF
TRBV6-5	-	few	TRBJ1-3	TGTGCCAGCAGTTACTCGGGGTACCCTGGAAACACCATATATTTT	CASSYSGYPGNTIYF
TRBV7-5	-	-	TRBJ2-1	TGTGTCAGAAGCTTAGGGACGAAGAAGAACAATGAGCAGTTCTTC	CVRSLGTKKNNEQFF
TRBV30	-	-	TRBJ1-3	TGTGCCTGGAGAAGTCGGGACGGCTCTGGAAACACCATATATTTT	CAWRSRDGSGNTIYF
TRBV2	TRBD2	-	TRBJ2-1	TGTGCCACCTCCCCGGGACTAGCGGGAGGGGATGATGAGCAGTTCTTC	CATSPGLAGGDDEQFF
TRBV19	-	-	TRBJ1-4	TGTGCCAGTAGTATGACAGCAACTAATGAAAAACTGTTTTTT	CASSMTATNEKLFF
TRBV18	-	once	TRBJ2-3	TGTGCCAGCTCACCTCAAACTAGCACAGATACGCAGTATTTT	CASSPQTSTDTQYF
TRBV5-8	-	-	TRBJ2-1	TGTGCCAGCAGCTTTGGAGGTTTTTACAATGAGCAGTTCTTC	CASSFGGFYNEQFF
TRBV10-2	TRBD2	few	TRBJ2-5	TGCGCCAGCAGTGAGCCCGGGACTAGCGGGGTTGTAGACCAGTACTTC	CASSEPGTSGVVDQYF
TRBV5-7	TRBD2	-	TRBJ2-7	TGTGCCAGCAGCACTTTAGCGGGTAGCTCCTACGAGCAGTACTTC	CASSTLAGSSYEQYF
TRBV7-3	-	-	TRBJ2-6	TGTGCCAGCAGCTTAGACGGTTCTGGGGCCAACGTCCTGACTTTC	CASSLDGSGANVLTF
TRBV28	TRBD1	few	TRBJ2-3	TGTGCCAGAAGCAACCGGGACAGGGAGAAGACAGATACGCAGTATTTT	CARSNRDREKTDTQYF
TRBV28	TRBD1	-	TRBJ2-7	TGTGCCAGCAGTTTTCTGGGACAGGGTTGGTACGAGCAGTACTTC	CASSFLGQGWYEQYF
TRBV6-1	-	-	TRBJ2-7	TGTGCCAGCAGACTGAACTACGAGCAGTACTTC	CASRLNYEQYF
TRBV4-3	-	-	TRBJ2-7	TGCGCCAGCAGCCATGACACCCTCTACGAGCAGTACTTC	CASSHDTLYEQYF
TRBV6-5	TRBD2	-	TRBJ2-7	TGTGCCAGCAGGACCCGGACTAGCTCCTACGAGCAGTACTTC	CASRTRTSSYEQYF
TRBV9	TRBD2	-	TRBJ2-1	TGTGCCAGCAGCGTAGGGGCTCAGCGGGAGTGGGGCAATGAGCAGTTCTTC	CASSVGAQREWGNEQFF
TRBV9	-	-	TRBJ2-3	TGTGCCAGCAGCGTAGGACTCACAGATACGCAGTATTTT	CASSVGLTDTQYF
TRBV27	TRBD1	-	TRBJ2-5	TGTGCCAGCAGTTCTTGGACAGGGCGAGGCCAAGAGACCCAGTACTTC	CASSSWTGRGQETQYF
TRBV5-4	-	-	TRBJ2-1	TGTGCCAGCACCCAGGAGACAGGCAGCTCCTACAATGAGCAGTTCTTC	CASTQETGSSYNEQFF
TRBV7-2	-	-	TRBJ2-7	TGTGCCAGCAGCCCTTTTGCAGGGATAAACTACGAGCAGTACTTC	CASSPFAGINYEQYF